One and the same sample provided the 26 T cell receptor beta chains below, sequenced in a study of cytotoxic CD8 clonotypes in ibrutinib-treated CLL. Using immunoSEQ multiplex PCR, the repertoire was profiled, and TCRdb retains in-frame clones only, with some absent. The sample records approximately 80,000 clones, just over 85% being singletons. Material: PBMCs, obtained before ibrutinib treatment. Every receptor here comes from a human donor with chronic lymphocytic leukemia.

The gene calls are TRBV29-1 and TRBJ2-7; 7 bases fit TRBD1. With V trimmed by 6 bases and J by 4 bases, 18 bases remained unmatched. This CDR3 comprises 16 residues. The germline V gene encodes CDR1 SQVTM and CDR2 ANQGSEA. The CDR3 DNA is TGCAGCGTCCTCGACCCAGTTCCGGGACAGAGATACGAGCAGTACTTC. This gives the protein CSVLDPVPGQRYEQYF.

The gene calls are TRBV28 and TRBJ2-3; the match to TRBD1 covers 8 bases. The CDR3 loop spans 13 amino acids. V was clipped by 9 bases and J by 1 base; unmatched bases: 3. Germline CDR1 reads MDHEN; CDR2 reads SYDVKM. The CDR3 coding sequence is TGTGCCAGTGAGGACAGGGGCACAGATACGCAGTATTTT. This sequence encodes CASEDRGTDTQYF.

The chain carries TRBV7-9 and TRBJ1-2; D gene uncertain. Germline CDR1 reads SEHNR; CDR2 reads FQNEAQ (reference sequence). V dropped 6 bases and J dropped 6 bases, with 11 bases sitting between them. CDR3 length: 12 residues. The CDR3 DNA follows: TGTGCCAGCAGTTCGCAGGTTGATGGCTACACCTTC. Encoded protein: CASSSQVDGYTF.

CDR3 sequence: CASRPSGTGHHEQYF. In DNA form, the CDR3 reads TGTGCCAGCAGACCCTCCGGGACAGGGCACCACGAGCAGTACTTC. The rearrangement joins TRBV6-6 to TRBJ2-7; 9 bases fit TRBD1. The ends lost 6 bases at V and 5 bases at J; junction bases unmatched: 11. Germline CDR1 is MNHNY and CDR2 is SVGAGI (reference sequence). The CDR3 runs 15 residues.

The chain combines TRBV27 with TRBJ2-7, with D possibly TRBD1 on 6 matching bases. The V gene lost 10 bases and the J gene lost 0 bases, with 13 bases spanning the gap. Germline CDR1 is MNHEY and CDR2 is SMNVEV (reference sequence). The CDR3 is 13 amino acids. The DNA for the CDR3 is TGTGCCACCTTGGACAGAAGCTCCTACGAGCAGTACTTC. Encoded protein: CATLDRSSYEQYF.

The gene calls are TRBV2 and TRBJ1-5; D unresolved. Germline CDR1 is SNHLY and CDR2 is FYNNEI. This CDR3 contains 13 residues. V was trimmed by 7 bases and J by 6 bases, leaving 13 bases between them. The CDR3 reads CASTGQQTQPQHF. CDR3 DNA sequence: TGTGCCAGCACGGGTCAACAAACTCAGCCCCAGCATTTT.

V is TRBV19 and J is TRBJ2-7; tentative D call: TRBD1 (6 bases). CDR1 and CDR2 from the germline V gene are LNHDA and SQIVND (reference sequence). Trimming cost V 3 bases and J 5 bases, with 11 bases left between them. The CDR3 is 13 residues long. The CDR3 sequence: CASSMGALNEQYF. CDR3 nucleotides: TGTGCCAGTAGTATGGGGGCCCTCAACGAGCAGTACTTC.

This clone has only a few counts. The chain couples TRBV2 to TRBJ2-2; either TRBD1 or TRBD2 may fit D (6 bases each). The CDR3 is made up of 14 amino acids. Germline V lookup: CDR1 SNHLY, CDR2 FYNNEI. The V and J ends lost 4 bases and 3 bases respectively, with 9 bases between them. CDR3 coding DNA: TGTGCCAGCAGTGGGAGGGGGTACACCGGGGAGCTGTTTTTT. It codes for CASSGRGYTGELFF.

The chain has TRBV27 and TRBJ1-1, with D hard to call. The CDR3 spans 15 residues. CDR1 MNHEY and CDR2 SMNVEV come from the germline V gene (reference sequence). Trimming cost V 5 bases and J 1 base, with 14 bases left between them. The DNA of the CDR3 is TGTGCCAGCAGTCTCCTATCGGCGGGGAACACTGAAGCTTTCTTT. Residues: CASSLLSAGNTEAFF.

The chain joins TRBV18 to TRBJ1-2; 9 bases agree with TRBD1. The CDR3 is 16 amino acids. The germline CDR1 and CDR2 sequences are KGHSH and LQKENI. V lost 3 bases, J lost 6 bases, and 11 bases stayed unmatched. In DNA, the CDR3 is TGTGCCAGCTCACCCCCCGGGACAGGGCACCTCGATGGCTACACCTTC. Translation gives CASSPPGTGHLDGYTF.

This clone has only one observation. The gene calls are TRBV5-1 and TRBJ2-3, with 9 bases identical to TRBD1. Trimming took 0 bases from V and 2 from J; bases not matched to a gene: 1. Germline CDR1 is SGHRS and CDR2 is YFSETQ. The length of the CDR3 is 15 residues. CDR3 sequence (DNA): TGCGCCAGCAGCTTGGAACAGGGGGCCACAGATACGCAGTATTTT. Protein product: CASSLEQGATDTQYF.

In nucleotides, the CDR3 is TGTGCTAGTCGGAACGGGAGGGCCTCAGAGACCCAGTACTTC. This codes for CASRNGRASETQYF. The genes are TRBV12-5 and TRBJ2-5, with 8 positions matching TRBD2. Germline V gene data show CDR1 as LGHNT and CDR2 as FRNRAP. V trimming: 8 bases; J trimming: 4 bases; junction bases outside the gene matches: 9. This CDR3 has 14 amino acids.

The CDR3 sequence: CASSPPGLVNIYGYTF. CDR3 in DNA: TGTGCCAGCAGTCCGCCGGGTCTTGTAAATATCTATGGCTACACCTTC. This chain links TRBV28 with TRBJ1-2; D remains ambiguous. Germline-derived CDR1 and CDR2 are MDHEN and SYDVKM. The CDR3 extends over 16 amino acids. V was shortened by 5 bases and J by 4 bases, with 20 bases between the two germline ends.

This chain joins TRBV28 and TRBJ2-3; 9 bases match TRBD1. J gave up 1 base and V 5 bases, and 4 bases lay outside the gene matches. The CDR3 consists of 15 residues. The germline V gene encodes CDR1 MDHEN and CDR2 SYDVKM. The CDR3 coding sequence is TGTGCCAGCAGTGAAACAGGGGGCGGCACAGATACGCAGTATTTT. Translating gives CASSETGGGTDTQYF. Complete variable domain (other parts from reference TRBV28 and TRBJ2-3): DVKVTQSSRYLVKRTGEKVFLECVQDMDHENMFWYRQDPGLGLRLIYFSYDVKMKEKGDIPEGYSVSREKKERFSLILESASTNQTSMYLCASSETGGGTDTQYFGPGTRLTVL.

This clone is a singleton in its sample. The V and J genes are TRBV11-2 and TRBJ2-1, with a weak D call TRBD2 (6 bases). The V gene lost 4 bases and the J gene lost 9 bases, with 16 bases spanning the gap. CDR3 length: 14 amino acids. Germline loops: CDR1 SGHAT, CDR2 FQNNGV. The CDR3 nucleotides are TGTGCCAGCAGCTCCATGAGGGCAGCGGGTGAGCAGTTCTTC. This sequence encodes CASSSMRAAGEQFF.

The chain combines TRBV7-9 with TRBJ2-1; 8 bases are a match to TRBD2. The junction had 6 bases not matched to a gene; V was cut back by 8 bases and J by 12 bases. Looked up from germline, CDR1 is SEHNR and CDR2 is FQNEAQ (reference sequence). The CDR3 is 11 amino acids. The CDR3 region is CASLVAGSQFF. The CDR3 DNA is TGTGCCAGCCTCGTAGCGGGGTCGCAGTTCTTC. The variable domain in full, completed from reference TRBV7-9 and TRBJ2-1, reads DTGVSQNPRHKITKRGQNVTFRCDPISEHNRLYWYRQTLGQGPEFLTYFQNEAQLEKSRLLSDRFSAERPKGSFSTLEIQRTEQGDSAMYLCASLVAGSQFFGPGTRLTVL.

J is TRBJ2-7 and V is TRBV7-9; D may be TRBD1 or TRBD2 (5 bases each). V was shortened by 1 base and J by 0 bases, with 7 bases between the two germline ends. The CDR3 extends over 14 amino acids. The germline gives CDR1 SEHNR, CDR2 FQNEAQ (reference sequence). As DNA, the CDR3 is TGTGCCAGCAGCTTAGGGGGGTTCTCCTACGAGCAGTACTTC. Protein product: CASSLGGFSYEQYF.

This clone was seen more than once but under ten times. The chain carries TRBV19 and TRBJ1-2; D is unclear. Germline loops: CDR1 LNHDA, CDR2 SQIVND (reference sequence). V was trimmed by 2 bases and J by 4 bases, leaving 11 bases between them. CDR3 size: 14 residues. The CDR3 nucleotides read TGTGCCAGTAGTATATTCGAATCGCCCTATGGCTACACCTTC. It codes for CASSIFESPYGYTF.

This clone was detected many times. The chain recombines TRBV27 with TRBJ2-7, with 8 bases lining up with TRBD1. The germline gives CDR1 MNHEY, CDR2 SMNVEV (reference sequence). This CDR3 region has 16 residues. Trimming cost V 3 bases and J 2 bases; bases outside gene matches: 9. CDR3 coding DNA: TGTGCCAGCAGTTTGGGGCAGGGGGCGATAACCTACGAGCAGTACTTC. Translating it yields CASSLGQGAITYEQYF.

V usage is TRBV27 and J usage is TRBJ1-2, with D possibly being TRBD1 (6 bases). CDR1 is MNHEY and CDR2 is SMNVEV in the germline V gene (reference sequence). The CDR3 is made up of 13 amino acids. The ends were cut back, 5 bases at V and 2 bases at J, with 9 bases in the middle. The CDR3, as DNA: TGTGCCAGCAGTGGGACATCGAACTATGGCTACACCTTC. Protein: CASSGTSNYGYTF.

This CDR3 is CASRTDRGRYGYTF. In nucleotides, the CDR3 is TGTGCCAGCAGGACGGACAGGGGGCGCTATGGCTACACCTTC. V is TRBV28 and J is TRBJ1-2; 11 nucleotides agree with TRBD1. The germline V gene encodes CDR1 MDHEN and CDR2 SYDVKM. The CDR3 totals 14 residues. V dropped 6 bases and J dropped 4; count of bases not matched to a gene: 4.

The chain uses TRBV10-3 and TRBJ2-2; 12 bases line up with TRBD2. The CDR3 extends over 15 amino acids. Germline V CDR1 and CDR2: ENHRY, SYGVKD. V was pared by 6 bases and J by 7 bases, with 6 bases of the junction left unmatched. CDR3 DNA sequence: TGTGCCATCAGGGAGACTAGCGGGAGTATCGGGGAGCTGTTTTTT. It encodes CAIRETSGSIGELFF.

The CDR3 reads CASSFPSGGTSAYEQYF. The DNA for the CDR3 is TGTGCCAGCAGTTTTCCCAGTGGGGGGACTAGCGCGTACGAGCAGTACTTC. The gene calls are TRBV28 and TRBJ2-7; 10 nucleotides agree with TRBD2. The germline CDR1 and CDR2 sequences are MDHEN and SYDVKM. Trimming took 3 bases from V and 4 from J; bases not matched to a gene: 12. The CDR3 has 17 amino acids.

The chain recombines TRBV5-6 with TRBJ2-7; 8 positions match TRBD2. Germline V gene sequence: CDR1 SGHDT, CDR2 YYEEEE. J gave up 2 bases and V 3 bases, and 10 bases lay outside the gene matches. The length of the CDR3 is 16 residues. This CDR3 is CASSWRASGSTYEQYF. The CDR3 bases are TGTGCCAGCAGCTGGAGAGCTAGCGGGTCAACCTACGAGCAGTACTTC.

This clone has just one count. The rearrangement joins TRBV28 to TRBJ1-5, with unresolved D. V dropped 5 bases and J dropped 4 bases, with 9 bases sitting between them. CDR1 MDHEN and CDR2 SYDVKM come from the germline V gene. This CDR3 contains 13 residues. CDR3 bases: TGTGCCAGCAGTAACACAGCAAATCAGCCCCAGCATTTT. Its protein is CASSNTANQPQHF.

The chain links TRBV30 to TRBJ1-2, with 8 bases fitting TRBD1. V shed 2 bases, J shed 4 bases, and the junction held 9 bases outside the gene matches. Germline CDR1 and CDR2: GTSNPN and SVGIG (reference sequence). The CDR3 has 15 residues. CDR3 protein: CAWSYTTGAVYGYTF. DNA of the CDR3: TGTGCCTGGAGTTATACGACAGGGGCCGTCTATGGCTACACCTTC.